A single sample gave rise to the 22 T cell receptor beta chains below, sequenced in a study of PD-1 blockade in classical Hodgkin lymphoma. All patients relapsed after autologous stem cell transplantation, and brentuximab vedotin exposure varied. The table came from immunoSEQ multiplex PCR; TCRdb's copy has only in-frame clones and leaves some out. The table records over 35,000 clones, over 60% of them present only once. Source: peripheral blood mononuclear cells (PBMCs), taken at baseline. Every receptor here comes from a human donor with classical Hodgkin lymphoma.

The V and J genes are TRBV6-1 and TRBJ2-2, with TRBD1 matching over 8 bases. Germline-derived CDR1 and CDR2 are MNHNS and SASEGT. This CDR3 is 15 amino acids long. Trimming cost V 4 bases and J 3 bases; bases outside gene matches: 4. The CDR3 region is CASSGDRTYTGELFF. CDR3 in DNA: TGTGCCAGCAGTGGGGACAGGACGTACACCGGGGAGCTGTTTTTT.

This clone is large in the sample. CDR3 nucleotides: TGTGCCAGCAGCCCTACGTGGGCAAACACTGAAGCTTTCTTT. Its translation is CASSPTWANTEAFF. V usage is TRBV5-4 and J usage is TRBJ1-1; unclear D gene. In germline, CDR1 is SGHNT, CDR2 YYREEE (reference sequence). This CDR3 is built from 14 residues. V was clipped by 4 bases and J by 2 bases, with 12 bases between them.

This rearrangement joins TRBV12-5 to TRBJ2-7; D possibly corresponds to TRBD1 (6 bases). Per germline, CDR1 LGHNT and CDR2 FRNRAP. This CDR3 is built from 13 residues. Deletions cut 4 bases from V and 0 bases from J, with 7 bases between. The CDR3 here is CASGSDSSYEQYF. CDR3 DNA: TGTGCTAGTGGTTCGGACAGCTCCTACGAGCAGTACTTC.

CDR3 sequence (DNA): TGCAGCGCTGCGTTCCAGGTTGACTATGGCTACACCTTC. It specifies CSAAFQVDYGYTF. The chain is built from TRBV29-1 and TRBJ1-2; D unclear. Trimming stripped 7 bases from V and 3 bases from J, with 15 bases between. Germline values: CDR1 SQVTM, CDR2 ANQGSEA. CDR3 size: 13 residues.

The gene calls are TRBV2 and TRBJ2-5; 9 bases agree with TRBD2. V dropped 5 bases and J dropped 2; count of bases not matched to a gene: 15. The germline V gene has CDR1 SNHLY and CDR2 FYNNEI. This CDR3 region has 18 residues. The CDR3 protein is CASSRTGLVSGSQETQYF. CDR3 sequence (DNA): TGTGCCAGCAGTCGCACAGGGCTAGTTAGCGGGAGTCAAGAGACCCAGTACTTC.

The V gene is TRBV6-4, the J gene TRBJ1-2; maybe TRBD1 (6 bases). Trimming stripped 6 bases from V and 8 bases from J, with 19 bases between. Germline V gene data show CDR1 as MRHNA and CDR2 as SNTAGT. CDR3 length: 14 amino acids. CDR3 protein: CASSEGGHSGGYTF. CDR3 coding DNA: TGTGCCAGCAGCGAGGGGGGGCATTCGGGCGGCTACACCTTC.

This clone turned up a few times. This chain joins TRBV28 and TRBJ2-2, with TRBD2 matching 8 bases. V shed 2 bases, J shed 4 bases, and the junction held 0 bases outside the gene matches. CDR3 length equals 14 residues. Germline assignment: CDR1 MDHEN and CDR2 SYDVKM. The CDR3 nucleotides are TGTGCCAGCAGTTTACTAGCGGGCACCGGGGAGCTGTTTTTT. Amino acids: CASSLLAGTGELFF.

The V gene is TRBV7-3, the J gene TRBJ1-4; no definite D call. CDR1 is SGHTA and CDR2 is FQGTGA in the germline V gene. Trimming left V 5 bases short and J 4 bases short, with 17 bases between. The CDR3 covers 16 residues. CDR3 amino acids: CASSPSLGHFNEKLFF. The CDR3 nucleotides read TGTGCCAGCAGCCCGAGCCTTGGGCACTTTAATGAAAAACTGTTTTTT.

This sequence joins TRBV6-1 and TRBJ2-6; D not certain. The CDR3 consists of 16 residues. Trimming removed 4 bases from V and 0 bases from J, with 10 bases in between. Germline-derived CDR1 and CDR2 are MNHNS and SASEGT. The CDR3 DNA reads as TGTGCCAGCAGTGTTCGGCAGACCTCTGGGGCCAACGTCCTGACTTTC. Its translation is CASSVRQTSGANVLTF.

In regard to this clone: One end of the junction fails to match germline, which may point to a read error. This chain links TRBV20-1 with TRBJ1-1, with D uncertain. CDR1 and CDR2 from the germline V gene are DFQATT and SNEGSKA (reference sequence). This CDR3 has 11 amino acids. The CDR3 is CSAPLVTKAFF. DNA for the CDR3: TGCAGTGCGCCCCTCGTCACTAAAGCTTTCTTT.

V gene TRBV28 combines with J gene TRBJ2-3; no firm D call. Germline V CDR1 and CDR2: MDHEN, SYDVKM. V gave up 6 bases and J gave up 8 bases, with 21 bases separating them. The CDR3 consists of 15 residues. The CDR3 sequence is CASSRRRNRASTQYF. The CDR3 DNA follows: TGTGCCAGCAGCCGACGGCGGAATCGAGCGTCTACGCAGTATTTT. Based on the CDR3 plus reference TRBV28 and TRBJ2-3, the full variable domain is DVKVTQSSRYLVKRTGEKVFLECVQDMDHENMFWYRQDPGLGLRLIYFSYDVKMKEKGDIPEGYSVSREKKERFSLILESASTNQTSMYLCASSRRRNRASTQYFGPGTRLTVL.

This chain links TRBV6-6 with TRBJ1-1; TRBD1 agrees at 8 bases. CDR1 is MNHNY, CDR2 SVGAGI, per germline (reference sequence). J was trimmed by 0 bases and V by 6 bases; bases with no gene match: 3. This CDR3 has 14 amino acids. The CDR3 bases are TGTGCCAGCAGCCACAGGGGGATGAACACTGAAGCTTTCTTT. Its protein is CASSHRGMNTEAFF.

The chain employs TRBV19 and TRBJ1-1, with D possibly TRBD1 on 5 matching bases. V was shortened by 5 bases and J by 4 bases, with 14 bases between the two germline ends. The germline CDR1 and CDR2 sequences are LNHDA and SQIVND (reference sequence). The CDR3 spans 14 residues. CDR3 loop: CASSPAGRVTEAFF. The CDR3 DNA reads as TGTGCCAGTAGTCCGGCAGGGCGGGTCACTGAAGCTTTCTTT.

In this sample, this clone turned up a few times. The CDR3 DNA reads as TGTGCCAGCAGCGTAGGTGGTCAATACAATGAGCAGTTCTTC. Translation: CASSVGGQYNEQFF. V and J are TRBV9 and TRBJ2-1; D gene ambiguous. This CDR3 region has 14 residues. With 0 bases removed from V and 4 bases from J, the gap between germline ends came to 8 bases. The V gene's germline CDR1 is SGDLS and CDR2 YYNGEE.

The table lists this clone with a count of one. This sequence joins TRBV5-1 and TRBJ1-1; D gene unclear. This CDR3 is 15 amino acids long. Germline assignment: CDR1 SGHRS and CDR2 YFSETQ. Trimming removed 0 bases from V and 4 bases from J, with 13 bases in between. The DNA for the CDR3 is TGCGCCAGCAGCTTGGGGGCGGGTAGCTTCACTGAAGCTTTCTTT. Translation gives CASSLGAGSFTEAFF.

V is TRBV7-9 and J is TRBJ2-7, with a weak D call TRBD2 (6 bases). The V end was cut by 1 base, the J end by 6 bases, with 13 bases between. Germline V gene data show CDR1 as SEHNR and CDR2 as FQNEAQ (reference sequence). There are 14 residues in the CDR3. CDR3 in DNA: TGTGCCAGCAGCTTAGATGGAGGGCCCGGCGAGCAGTACTTC. Residues: CASSLDGGPGEQYF.

On this clone itself: One junction end does not reproduce the germline sequence, and a read error may be involved. The rearrangement links TRBV7-7 to TRBJ2-2, with D perhaps TRBD1 (5 bases). Germline loops: CDR1 SSHAT, CDR2 FNYEAQ (reference sequence). This CDR3 has 14 amino acids. CDR3 DNA: TGTGCTAGCAGCCCGACAGCGAACACCGGGGAGCTGTTTTTT. Encoded protein: CASSPTANTGELFF. Looking up the rest from reference TRBV7-7 and TRBJ2-2 gives the full variable domain: GAGVSQSPRYKVTKRGQDVTLRCDPISSHATLYWYQQALGQGPEFLTYFNYEAQPDKSGLPSDRFSAERPEGSISTLTIQRTEQRDSAMYRCASSPTANTGELFFGEGSRLTVL.

The chain combines TRBV5-4 with TRBJ2-5; D might be TRBD1 (6 bases). The germline V gene encodes CDR1 SGHNT and CDR2 YYREEE (reference sequence). V was cut by 5 bases and J by 1 base, with 15 bases left in between. CDR3 length: 15 amino acids. CDR3 sequence (DNA): TGTGCCAGCAGTCCTGGGGGCGCAGGCCAAGAGACCCAGTACTTC. Translation: CASSPGGAGQETQYF.

The chain is built from TRBV4-3 and TRBJ2-1; D may be TRBD2 (7 bases). CDR3 length: 20 residues. CDR1 LGHNA and CDR2 YSLEER come from the germline V gene. Trimming took 4 bases from V and 5 from J, leaving 30 bases between them. CDR3 residues: CASSPNVAASGGGWDNEQFF. In nucleotides, the CDR3 is TGCGCCAGCAGCCCTAACGTTGCGGCTAGCGGAGGGGGGTGGGACAATGAGCAGTTCTTC.

A few counts support this clone. The chain combines TRBV4-3 with TRBJ2-6; no definite D call. Germline-derived CDR1 and CDR2 are LGHNA and YSLEER. The CDR3 spans 17 residues. Trimming left V 0 bases short and J 0 bases short, with 9 bases between. The CDR3 protein is CASSQDTSSSGANVLTF. The CDR3 coding sequence is TGCGCCAGCAGCCAAGATACCAGTAGCTCTGGGGCCAACGTCCTGACTTTC.

The chain couples TRBV11-2 to TRBJ2-7; 7 bases line up with TRBD1. Germline values: CDR1 SGHAT, CDR2 FQNNGV. The CDR3 contains 13 residues. V lost 3 bases to trimming and J lost 6 bases; unmatched junction nucleotides: 5. Written as DNA, the CDR3 is TGTGCCAGCAGCTTCGGCAGGGGGTTCGAGCAGTACTTC. Its translation: CASSFGRGFEQYF. The full variable domain, in which reference TRBV11-2 and TRBJ2-7 provide the parts outside the CDR3, is EAGVAQSPRYKIIEKRQSVAFWCNPISGHATLYWYQQILGQGPKLLIQFQNNGVVDDSQLPKDRFSAERLKGVDSTLKIQPAKLEDSAVYLCASSFGRGFEQYFGPGTRLTVT.

The chain couples TRBV2 to TRBJ2-4; 7 bases match TRBD2. The CDR3 consists of 18 residues. With V trimmed by 5 bases and J by 0 bases, 13 bases remained unmatched. CDR1 is SNHLY and CDR2 is FYNNEI in the germline V gene. DNA for the CDR3: TGTGCCAGCAGTCCCCCGCCGAGCGGGAAACTAGCCAAAAACATTCAGTACTTC. This sequence encodes CASSPPPSGKLAKNIQYF.